This TCR beta chain was profiled in a study of cytomegalovirus exposure and HLA in healthy donors. In the study overall: Earlier work reported 110 million or so unique TCR beta sequences from 150 million to 200 million T cells.

PCR used 60 Vbeta primers and 13 Jbeta primers. Method: immunoSEQ multiplex PCR; TCRdb's copy keeps in-frame clones and lacks some. The sample is made up of about 88,000 clones, and the top ten hold 5.5% of it. Whole-study results and caveats: Most likely, a cluster of highly shared sequence variants arose as a sequencing artifact. According to an earlier analysis, most TCR beta V segments yielded productive rearrangements about 90% or about 30% of the time.

The germline V and J ends were trimmed by 4 bases and 7 bases, with 18 bases remaining between them. The CDR3 has 15 amino acids. In germline, CDR1 is MNHNS, CDR2 SASEGT. To note about this clone: Its cognate antigen is unknown.

The sample was PBMCs. The receptor was isolated from a girl between 5 and 17 years old in good health and CMV-seropositive. The chain carries TRBV6-1 and TRBJ2-3, with a possible D match to TRBD2 (6 bases). CDR3 DNA: TGTGCCAGCAGTGCCGAGGCCGGCGGGGCCTATACGCAGTATTTT. As protein: CASSAEAGGAYTQYF.